The 31 T cell receptor beta chains listed next were all sequenced from one sample in a study of shared clonotypes between healthy human individuals. In the naive CD8 group, cells lacked CD45RO and were positively selected for CCR7, so terminally differentiated effector memory CD45RA+ cells were left out. Produced via immunoSEQ multiplex PCR; TCRdb's table is partial and in-frame only. The sample lists about 2.1 million clones, 93% occurring once. Sequencing was carried out using naive CD8+ T cells from PBMCs. The origin of the receptors is a man between 18 and 29 years old in good health. Some clones in this sample may be carry-over from other donors' samples.

This chain joins TRBV13 and TRBJ2-7; TRBD2 aligns across 7 bases. Germline values: CDR1 PRHDT, CDR2 FYEKMQ (reference sequence). V was clipped by 4 bases and J by 2 bases; unmatched bases: 5. There are 14 residues in the CDR3. CDR3 sequence reads: CASSWGGSPYEQYF. The CDR3 DNA is TGTGCCAGCAGCTGGGGCGGGAGCCCCTACGAGCAGTACTTC.

The chain uses TRBV10-2 and TRBJ2-1; 9 bases are a match to TRBD1. The CDR3 runs to 14 residues. Looked up from germline, CDR1 is WSHSY and CDR2 is SAAADI. The V and J ends lost 3 bases and 9 bases, in that order; junction bases with no gene match: 6. As DNA, the CDR3 is TGCGCCAGCAGTGATTCAACAGGGGGCAGTGAGCAGTTCTTC. Translating it yields CASSDSTGGSEQFF.

This sequence joins TRBV28 and TRBJ2-1; the match to TRBD2 covers 9 bases. The CDR3 is 13 residues long. Germline V CDR1 and CDR2: MDHEN, SYDVKM. V shed 6 bases, J shed 14 bases, and the junction held 11 bases outside the gene matches. The CDR3 nucleotides read TGTGCCAGCAGGGAAGCGGGAGGCTCAATCAAGTTCTTC. It codes for CASREAGGSIKFF.

This clone has a handful of counts. Within the sample, other DNA sequences also encode this same CDR3. The chain combines TRBV9 with TRBJ1-1; D gene uncertain. The germline V gene encodes CDR1 SGDLS and CDR2 YYNGEE. The V gene lost 0 bases and the J gene lost 4 bases, with 7 bases spanning the gap. The CDR3 has 13 residues. CDR3 sequence: CASSVGSGTEAFF. The CDR3 bases are TGTGCCAGCAGCGTAGGTAGTGGCACTGAAGCTTTCTTT.

The chain carries TRBV10-3 and TRBJ2-7; maybe TRBD2 (7 bases). The V end was cut by 3 bases, the J end by 2 bases, with 11 bases between. Per germline, CDR1 ENHRY and CDR2 SYGVKD. The CDR3 length is 14 residues. The CDR3 DNA follows: TGTGCCATCAGTGACTGGGGGGGGCCCTACGAGCAGTACTTC. Its protein product is CAISDWGGPYEQYF.

The CDR3 sequence: CASSQASGIDNEQFF. DNA for the CDR3: TGCGCCAGCAGCCAGGCCAGCGGGATTGACAATGAGCAGTTCTTC. The J gene is TRBJ2-1, the V gene TRBV4-3; 7 nucleotides agree with TRBD2. The germline CDR1 and CDR2 sequences are LGHNA and YSLEER. Trimming removed 3 bases from V and 5 bases from J; junction bases left unmatched: 7. CDR3 length: 15 residues.

The chain recombines TRBV13 with TRBJ2-1; 12 nucleotides match TRBD2. Germline lookup yields CDR1 PRHDT and CDR2 FYEKMQ (reference sequence). Trimming took 2 bases from V and 11 from J; bases not matched to a gene: 7. The CDR3 covers 15 residues. The CDR3 DNA is TGTGCCAGCAGCTTATGGACTAGCGGGAACCTCAAGCAGTTCTTC. Protein product: CASSLWTSGNLKQFF.

In the case of this clone: The identical CDR3 is also encoded by other nucleotide sequences in the sample. The V call is TRBV6-5, the J call TRBJ1-2, with 10 bases matching TRBD1. Germline lookup yields CDR1 MNHEY and CDR2 SVGAGI. The CDR3 has 14 residues. Losses at the gene ends were 5 bases for V and 4 bases for J; bases not matched to a gene: 4. CDR3 amino acids: CASSPDRGPYGYTF. In DNA form, the CDR3 reads TGTGCCAGCAGTCCCGACAGGGGGCCCTATGGCTACACCTTC.

V is TRBV30 and J is TRBJ1-4, with 7 nucleotides matching TRBD1. Unmatched junction bases numbered 10, after V lost 2 bases and J lost 7 bases. The CDR3 loop spans 15 amino acids. Germline loops: CDR1 GTSNPN, CDR2 SVGIG (reference sequence). The CDR3 nucleotides read TGTGCCTGGAGTCGACAAGGGGGCCGGGGTGAAAAACTGTTTTTT. Translating gives CAWSRQGGRGEKLFF.

A word on this clone: Additional DNA sequences in this sample encode the identical CDR3. The V and J genes are TRBV9 and TRBJ2-3; TRBD2 agrees at 7 bases. This CDR3 contains 15 residues. The V and J ends lost 0 bases and 4 bases, in that order; junction bases with no gene match: 5. Germline assignment: CDR1 SGDLS and CDR2 YYNGEE. The CDR3 DNA reads TGTGCCAGCAGCGTAGCGGGAGGCCCCCCAGATACGCAGTATTTT. Protein: CASSVAGGPPDTQYF.

The chain couples TRBV11-2 to TRBJ2-7; the D gene is possibly TRBD1 (6 bases). V was pared by 1 base and J by 2 bases, with 9 bases between. CDR1 SGHAT and CDR2 FQNNGV come from the germline V gene. The CDR3 is made up of 14 amino acids. CDR3 sequence (DNA): TGTGCCAGCAGCTTAGGTCCAGGGGCCTACGAGCAGTACTTC. Amino acids: CASSLGPGAYEQYF.

The chain combines TRBV14 with TRBJ2-7; tentatively, D is TRBD1 (6 bases). The V end lost 1 base, the J end lost 6 bases, and 10 bases lay between the germline ends. The germline V gene encodes CDR1 SGHDN and CDR2 FVKESK. The CDR3 covers 13 residues. CDR3 nucleotides: TGTGCCAGCAGCCAAGTCAGGGGTCCCGAGCAGTACTTC. Translation gives CASSQVRGPEQYF. Filled out from reference TRBV14 and TRBJ2-7, the complete variable domain reads EAGVTQFPSHSVIEKGQTVTLRCDPISGHDNLYWYRRVMGKEIKFLLHFVKESKQDESGMPNNRFLAERTGGTYSTLKVQPAELEDSGVYFCASSQVRGPEQYFGPGTRLTVT.

This chain connects TRBV2 to TRBJ2-5; 7 nucleotides agree with TRBD1. The CDR3 runs to 15 residues. The V gene's germline CDR1 is SNHLY and CDR2 FYNNEI. Losses at the gene ends were 10 bases for V and 5 bases for J; bases not matched to a gene: 16. The CDR3 DNA sequence: TGTGCCAACGCCCCCTCGCAGGGGGTAGGGGAGACCCAGTACTTC. Protein sequence: CANAPSQGVGETQYF.

This chain uses TRBV11-2 with TRBJ2-7; the D is unclear. The germline V and J ends were trimmed by 5 bases and 3 bases, with 17 bases remaining between them. CDR1 is SGHAT, CDR2 FQNNGV, per germline. The length of the CDR3 is 15 residues. CDR3 nucleotide sequence: TGTGCCAGCAGCCCCCAGGTTGGCCCCCTCTACGAGCAGTACTTC. Translating gives CASSPQVGPLYEQYF.

As for this clone: Other DNA sequences from this sample encode an identical CDR3 as well. CDR3 bases: TGTGCCAGCAGTTTAGGGAGGGCTGGGTACGAGCAGTACTTC. Its translation is CASSLGRAGYEQYF. V and J are TRBV27 and TRBJ2-7; TRBD2 matches at 7 bases. The CDR3 has 14 residues. V lost 2 bases and J lost 4; bases outside the gene matches: 5. The germline V gene encodes CDR1 MNHEY and CDR2 SMNVEV (reference sequence).

This clone appeared once. The V gene is TRBV4-3, the J gene TRBJ1-2; D might be TRBD1 (5 bases). CDR3 size: 15 residues. V shed 1 base and J shed 4 bases, with 13 bases lying between them. Per the germline V gene, CDR1 is LGHNA and CDR2 is YSLEER. This CDR3 is CASSQGRDRIYGYTF. The CDR3 region has the DNA TGCGCCAGCAGCCAAGGCAGGGACCGAATCTATGGCTACACCTTC.

The rearrangement uses TRBV4-1 and TRBJ2-7; D is unresolved. Trimming took off 2 bases at V and 0 bases at J, with 11 bases between the two ends. The length of the CDR3 is 15 residues. Germline loops: CDR1 MGHRA, CDR2 YSYEKL. DNA of the CDR3: TGCGCCAGCAGCCAAACGGGTTTTTCCTCCTACGAGCAGTACTTC. Translating gives CASSQTGFSSYEQYF.

This clone was detected a few times. Other DNA sequences in the sample encode the same CDR3. The chain carries TRBV6-4 and TRBJ2-2; D gene unclear. V was cut by 0 bases and J by 7 bases, with 3 bases left in between. This CDR3 spans 12 amino acids. Germline lookup yields CDR1 MRHNA and CDR2 SNTAGT. As DNA, the CDR3 is TGTGCCAGCAGTGACTCTGGCGGGGAGCTGTTTTTT. The encoded protein is CASSDSGGELFF.

The chain links TRBV7-9 to TRBJ1-2, with D tentatively TRBD1 (5 bases). The CDR3 is made up of 12 amino acids. CDR1 and CDR2 from the germline V gene are SEHNR and FQNEAQ (reference sequence). V was cut by 5 bases and J by 4 bases, with 8 bases left in between. The CDR3 DNA follows: TGTGCCAGCAGCGGGGCAGGCTATGGCTACACCTTC. Its protein is CASSGAGYGYTF.

CDR3: CASSPGTAWLEQFF. Here the CDR3 DNA reads TGTGCCAGCAGCCCCGGGACCGCCTGGCTTGAGCAGTTCTTC. The chain combines TRBV11-2 with TRBJ2-1; the D call may be TRBD1 or TRBD2 (5 bases each). The CDR3 runs 14 residues. The germline V gene has CDR1 SGHAT and CDR2 FQNNGV. Trimming removed 5 bases from V and 9 bases from J, with 17 bases in between.

This clone appeared a single time. V is TRBV10-3 and J is TRBJ2-1; D is ambiguous. V was clipped by 1 base and J by 4 bases, with 17 bases between them. Germline V gives CDR1 ENHRY, CDR2 SYGVKD. This CDR3 has 17 residues. DNA for the CDR3: TGTGCCATCAGTGAGTTATTAGGACCCGCTACGTACAATGAGCAGTTCTTC. Its protein is CAISELLGPATYNEQFF.

The chain recombines TRBV11-2 with TRBJ1-1, with D hard to call. The CDR3 covers 13 residues. V lost 1 base and J lost 9, with 12 bases in between. Germline values: CDR1 SGHAT, CDR2 FQNNGV. CDR3 in DNA: TGTGCCAGCAGCTTAGGCCTGACCGAGAAAGCTTTCTTT. It specifies CASSLGLTEKAFF.

This chain uses TRBV6-1 with TRBJ1-2; 7 bases match TRBD1. Germline CDR1 MNHNS, CDR2 SASEGT. V was clipped by 0 bases and J by 4 bases; unmatched bases: 5. This CDR3 has 15 residues. This CDR3 is CASSEAKGAGYGYTF. The CDR3 DNA reads as TGTGCCAGCAGTGAAGCAAAGGGGGCTGGCTATGGCTACACCTTC.

The chain carries TRBV28 and TRBJ2-6; tentatively, D is TRBD1 (6 bases). The CDR3 has 14 residues. CDR1 and CDR2 (germline): MDHEN, SYDVKM. V lost 5 bases to trimming and J lost 8 bases, with 13 bases between them. The DNA for the CDR3 is TGTGCCAGCAGTAAAACAGGGTCGACCAACGTCCTGACTTTC. Residues: CASSKTGSTNVLTF.

The chain recombines TRBV9 with TRBJ1-5; D is ambiguous. Trimming stripped 4 bases from V and 5 bases from J, with 13 bases between. Germline CDR1 SGDLS, CDR2 YYNGEE. The CDR3 spans 14 residues. As DNA, the CDR3 is TGTGCCAGCAGCCTCTCGAACGCGGATCAGCCCCAGCATTTT. Translating gives CASSLSNADQPQHF.

This chain uses TRBV2 with TRBJ2-5; 8 positions agree with TRBD2. Germline CDR1 SNHLY, CDR2 FYNNEI. The CDR3 extends over 16 amino acids. V was clipped by 0 bases and J by 5 bases; unmatched bases: 8. The CDR3: CASSEAPGRADETQYF. The CDR3 nucleotides are TGTGCCAGCAGTGAAGCCCCCGGGAGGGCCGACGAGACCCAGTACTTC.

V gene TRBV28 combines with J gene TRBJ2-5; 12 positions agree with TRBD1. This CDR3 is built from 16 residues. V shed 6 bases, J shed 5 bases, and the junction held 10 bases outside the gene matches. The V gene's germline CDR1 is MDHEN and CDR2 SYDVKM. CDR3 in amino acids: CASSHGRDRGRETQYF. CDR3 nucleotide sequence: TGTGCCAGCAGCCACGGCCGGGACAGGGGGCGGGAGACCCAGTACTTC.

The chain employs TRBV6-5 and TRBJ1-1; no firm D call. The CDR3 is made up of 13 amino acids. CDR1 MNHEY and CDR2 SVGAGI come from the germline V gene. Between the trimmed V and J ends, which lost 4 bases and 0 bases, there was a span of 6 bases. CDR3 DNA: TGTGCCAGCAGTTCGTCAGTGAACACTGAAGCTTTCTTT. It specifies CASSSSVNTEAFF.

The V gene is TRBV14, the J gene TRBJ2-1, with D possibly TRBD2 on 6 matching bases. The V gene lost 1 base and the J gene lost 7 bases, with 14 bases spanning the gap. CDR1 SGHDN and CDR2 FVKESK come from the germline V gene. The CDR3 has 15 residues. CDR3 loop: CASSQGLRGGNEQFF. CDR3 coding DNA: TGTGCCAGCAGCCAAGGGCTGAGGGGAGGTAATGAGCAGTTCTTC.

CDR3 sequence: CASASVNTEAFF. DNA for the CDR3: TGTGCCAGCGCTTCAGTGAACACTGAAGCTTTCTTT. The chain is built from TRBV28 and TRBJ1-1; D remains unclear. Germline CDR1 is MDHEN and CDR2 is SYDVKM. CDR3 length: 12 residues. The ends were cut back, 8 bases at V and 0 bases at J, with 7 bases in the middle.

This clone turned up a few times. The J gene is TRBJ2-2, the V gene TRBV9, with D tentatively TRBD1 or TRBD2 (5 bases each). The ends were cut back, 4 bases at V and 3 bases at J, with 13 bases in the middle. This CDR3 has 15 residues. CDR1 is SGDLS and CDR2 is YYNGEE in the germline V gene. The CDR3 loop is CASSYSWGYTGELFF. The CDR3 DNA is TGTGCCAGCAGCTATTCGTGGGGGTACACCGGGGAGCTGTTTTTT.